Listed below are T cell receptor beta chains from one sample, sequenced in a study of blood T cell repertoires in COVID-19. Here immunoSEQ multiplex PCR was the method, and the copy in TCRdb shows in-frame clones only, minus some. The table shows under 200,000 clones, with roughly 85% occurring only once. Input material: peripheral blood. These receptors came from a woman aged 50 to 60 with COVID-19, enrolled during active disease. CDR3s include the opening cysteine and the closing phenylalanine or tryptophan.

V gene: TRBV30; CDR3 protein: CAWSGGSIETQYF
V gene: TRBV30; CDR3 protein: CAWEQGNYGYTF
V gene: TRBV29-1; CDR3 protein: CSVEHEPGADTQYF
V gene: TRBV20-1; CDR3 protein: CSASRLAGNTGELFF
V gene: TRBV5-1; CDR3 protein: CASSLDGDFTDTQYF
V gene: TRBV7-2; CDR3 protein: CASSSLAGDFEQFF
V gene: TRBV7-2; CDR3 protein: CASSSMSGLVSNTEAFF
V gene: TRBV5-1; CDR3 protein: CASSLSATGGNEQYF
V gene: TRBV27; CDR3 protein: CASSAYSGGAGGELFF
V gene: TRBV10-3; CDR3 protein: CAIDEGQGPSAGYTF
V gene: TRBV13; CDR3 protein: CASSPRDQETQYF
V gene: TRBV10-3; CDR3 protein: CASAGGDTQYF
V gene: TRBV30; CDR3 protein: CAWSVIQNGGDGYTF
V gene: TRBV6-5; CDR3 protein: CATRDSSYNEQFF
V gene: TRBV10-3; CDR3 protein: CAISSVHNYGYTF
V gene: TRBV6-5; CDR3 protein: CASSLTGGITGELFF
V gene: TRBV7-9; CDR3 protein: CASSTNPGGEQFF
V gene: TRBV30; CDR3 protein: CAWIRVPEASDTQYF
V gene: TRBV19; CDR3 protein: CASRTSRGHTEAFF
V gene: TRBV7-2; CDR3 protein: CASSTTGTGTIQYF
V gene: TRBV28; CDR3 protein: CATEGSGSYEQYF
V gene: TRBV3-1/TRBV3-2; CDR3 protein: CASSQDRNEQFF
V gene: TRBV3-1/TRBV3-2; CDR3 protein: CASTPDRGRTSGYTF
V gene: TRBV11-3; CDR3 protein: CASSPDRGRDTQYF
V gene: TRBV7-3; CDR3 protein: CASSPSGEEETQYF
V gene: TRBV3-1/TRBV3-2; CDR3 protein: CASSTGQTPEAFF
V gene: TRBV7-8; CDR3 protein: CASSWTSGSTDTQYF
V gene: TRBV4-3; CDR3 protein: CASSQDWLAGVTDTQYF
V gene: TRBV27; CDR3 protein: CASSLVGNSYEQYF
V gene: TRBV3-1/TRBV3-2; CDR3 protein: CASSQEPGSYEQYF
V gene: TRBV21-1; CDR3 protein: CAIPGQGVCGANVLTF
V gene: TRBV19; CDR3 protein: CASSIEAENTEAFF
V gene: TRBV5-6; CDR3 protein: CASSLGGSSQETQYF
V gene: TRBV4-1; CDR3 protein: CASSQVEEVSQPQHF
V gene: TRBV6-5; CDR3 protein: CASSKRGDTDTQYF
V gene: TRBV27; CDR3 protein: CASSLYSVGNEKLFF
V gene: TRBV9; CDR3 protein: CASSPSRGGSEQYF
V gene: TRBV5-1; CDR3 protein: CASSLERGPREAFF
V gene: TRBV6-2/TRBV6-3; CDR3 protein: CASSWRGPPYEQYF
V gene: TRBV18; CDR3 protein: CASSEDPSANEKLFF
V gene: TRBV18; CDR3 protein: CASSPDRDEQYF
V gene: TRBV2; CDR3 protein: CASSDSGGSSSYNEQFF
V gene: TRBV9; CDR3 protein: CASSVMVGGGADEQFF
V gene: TRBV27; CDR3 protein: CASRRGQGDSGNTIYF
V gene: TRBV19; CDR3 protein: CAARDRMRGYTF
V gene: TRBV13; CDR3 protein: CASSFRGRLTEAFF
V gene: TRBV7-2; CDR3 protein: CASSPTRRGFGSPLHF
V gene: TRBV12-5; CDR3 protein: CASGKAGGRSTDTQYF
V gene: TRBV21-1; CDR3 protein: CARTGASQPQHF
V gene: TRBV7-3; CDR3 protein: CASSFGENTGELFF
V gene: TRBV6-1; CDR3 protein: CASSEREGLFGYTF
V gene: TRBV5-4; CDR3 protein: CASSLATDTQYF
V gene: TRBV18; CDR3 protein: CASSPVGAESLRETQYF
V gene: TRBV7-9; CDR3 protein: CASSPGNEQFF
V gene: TRBV11-2; CDR3 protein: CASTEQETQYF